Sequencing of this T cell receptor beta chain was carried out in a study of CD8+CD57+ T cells in acquired aplastic anemia. Overall study findings and caveats: Patients and controls had in common around 29 CD8+ CDR3 sequences.

A note on this clonotype: Its antigen is not known.

This CDR3 has 16 amino acids. Trimming took 1 base from V and 0 from J, leaving 10 bases between them. Germline V gene sequence: CDR1 MNHEY, CDR2 SVGAGI. Sequencing was done on patients that had shown CD8+CD57+ cell expansion by flow cytometry. Everyone among the patients had severe acquired aplastic anemia. Genomic DNA constituted the template upon which TCR beta VDJ and CDR3 profiling was performed. TCRdb reprocessed the reads via MiXCR and lists one record per CDR3 protein. The profile covers 310,000 or so distinct CDR3 sequences, with approximately 57% appearing a single time and 1.3% taken by the ten largest.

The sequencing sample was made of sorted CD4+, CD8+, or CD8+CD57+ T cells (not recorded which) from PBMCs. This TCR was recovered from a human donor with aplastic anemia. The V and J genes are TRBV6-5 and TRBJ2-1, with unresolved D. The CDR3 bases are TGTGCCAGCAGTTACTACGTTTCGAGCTCCTACAATGAGCAGTTCTTC. Translating it yields CASSYYVSSSYNEQFF.